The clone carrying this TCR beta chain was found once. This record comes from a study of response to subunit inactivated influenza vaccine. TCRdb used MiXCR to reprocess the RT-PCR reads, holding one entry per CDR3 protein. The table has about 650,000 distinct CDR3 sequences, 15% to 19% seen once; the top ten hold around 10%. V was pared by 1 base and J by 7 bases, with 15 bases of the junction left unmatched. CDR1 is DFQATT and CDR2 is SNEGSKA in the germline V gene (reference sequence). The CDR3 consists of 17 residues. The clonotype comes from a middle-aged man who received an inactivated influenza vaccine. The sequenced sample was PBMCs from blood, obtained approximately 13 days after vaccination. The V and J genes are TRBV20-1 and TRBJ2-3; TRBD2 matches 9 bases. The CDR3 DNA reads TGCAGTGCTAGAGCTTTGGAGCGGGAGGCACATATTTATACGCAGTATTTT. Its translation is CSARALEREAHIYTQYF.